One sample yielded the 10 T cell receptor beta chains listed below, sequenced in a study of shared clonotypes between healthy human individuals. The protocol was immunoSEQ multiplex PCR, while the TCRdb copy is restricted to in-frame clones and leaves out a portion. Of about 2.1 million clones in the sample, just under 95% were seen once. Positively selected for CCR7, the CD45RO-negative cells used as naive CD8 cells excluded terminally differentiated effector memory CD45RA+ cells. The specimen sequenced was naive CD8+ T cells from PBMCs. The origin of the receptors is a man younger than 35 in good health. Some clones in this sample may be carry-over from other donors' samples.

The chain recombines TRBV11-2 with TRBJ2-1, with 9 bases identical to TRBD1. The CDR3 consists of 15 residues. Trimming removed 4 bases from V and 4 bases from J; junction bases left unmatched: 5. CDR1 and CDR2 (germline): SGHAT, FQNNGV. The CDR3, as DNA: TGTGCCAGCAGCTCCGGGACAGGGTTTTACAATGAGCAGTTCTTC. This gives the protein CASSSGTGFYNEQFF.

Concerning this clone: The junction departs from germline at one end; a sequencing error may be responsible. The genes are TRBV5-5 and TRBJ2-7; 11 bases agree with TRBD2. The germline gives CDR1 SGHKS, CDR2 YYEKEE (reference sequence). The CDR3 covers 15 residues. The CDR3 sequence is CASSPTLWTSGHDRF. The CDR3, as DNA: TGTGCCAGCAGCCCCACTCTCTGGACTAGCGGGCATGATCGCTTC.

The chain employs TRBV11-2 and TRBJ2-1; no reliable D call. Germline CDR1 is SGHAT and CDR2 is FQNNGV. The CDR3 is 13 amino acids. Trimming stripped 0 bases from V and 15 bases from J, with 15 bases between. This CDR3 is CASSLESGTPGFF. DNA of the CDR3: TGTGCCAGCAGCTTAGAGTCCGGAACGCCAGGGTTCTTC.

This rearrangement joins TRBV19 to TRBJ2-1; no definite D call. This CDR3 comprises 15 residues. V was trimmed by 7 bases and J by 6 bases, leaving 19 bases between them. From germline, CDR1 is LNHDA and CDR2 SQIVND (reference sequence). Written as DNA, the CDR3 is TGTGCCAGTACATTGGGCCAGAACTTACCCAATGAGCAGTTCTTC. Its protein is CASTLGQNLPNEQFF. Together with reference TRBV19 and TRBJ2-1, the CDR3 gives the full variable domain: DGGITQSPKYLFRKEGQNVTLSCEQNLNHDAMYWYRQDPGQGLRLIYYSQIVNDFQKGDIAEGYSVSREKKESFPLTVTSAQKNPTAFYLCASTLGQNLPNEQFFGPGTRLTVL.

J is TRBJ1-4 and V is TRBV7-9; D remains ambiguous. The CDR3 is 16 residues long. CDR1 is SEHNR and CDR2 is FQNEAQ in the germline V gene (reference sequence). Trimming removed 4 bases from V and 3 bases from J, with 15 bases in between. CDR3 in amino acids: CASSSSDEAANEKLFF. The CDR3 bases are TGTGCCAGCAGCTCGTCGGATGAGGCGGCTAATGAAAAACTGTTTTTT.

This clone was picked up one time. The chain is built from TRBV5-6 and TRBJ2-1; 8 bases align to TRBD1. The CDR3 is made up of 12 amino acids. V lost 8 bases and J lost 4; bases outside the gene matches: 2. From germline, CDR1 is SGHDT and CDR2 YYEEEE. CDR3 nucleotides: TGTGCCAGTGGGGACAGGTACAATGAGCAGTTCTTC. Translation: CASGDRYNEQFF.

The chain employs TRBV7-9 and TRBJ1-6, with 8 bases that match TRBD1. Germline CDR1 and CDR2: SEHNR and FQNEAQ (reference sequence). The CDR3 is made up of 15 amino acids. J was trimmed by 10 bases and V by 1 base; bases with no gene match: 6. The CDR3 reads CASSLDSGGYSPLHF. CDR3 nucleotides: TGTGCCAGCAGCTTAGATTCAGGGGGCTACTCACCCCTCCACTTT.

This rearrangement joins TRBV11-2 to TRBJ1-4; possibly TRBD1 for D (5 bases). The CDR3 length is 15 residues. V shed 5 bases and J shed 4 bases, with 14 bases lying between them. Germline V lookup: CDR1 SGHAT, CDR2 FQNNGV. The chain's CDR3 is CASSDKGHINEKLFF. Written as DNA, the CDR3 is TGTGCCAGCAGCGACAAAGGACACATTAATGAAAAACTGTTTTTT.

The V call is TRBV6-5, the J call TRBJ1-1; a possible D gene is TRBD1 (5 bases). This CDR3 region has 14 residues. V was shortened by 6 bases and J by 0 bases, with 11 bases between the two germline ends. Germline CDR1 is MNHEY and CDR2 is SVGAGI. CDR3 in amino acids: CASSSGRLNTEAFF. CDR3 DNA sequence: TGTGCCAGCAGCTCGGGACGGTTGAACACTGAAGCTTTCTTT.

The V call is TRBV27, the J call TRBJ2-7; 12 bases are shared with TRBD1. There are 16 residues in the CDR3. V lost 2 bases, J lost 6 bases, and 8 bases stayed unmatched. The V gene's germline CDR1 is MNHEY and CDR2 SMNVEV (reference sequence). This CDR3 is CASSLLTGQGAGEQYF. The CDR3 DNA sequence: TGTGCCAGCAGTTTACTGACGGGACAGGGGGCTGGCGAGCAGTACTTC.